This T cell receptor (beta chain) appears in the sequencing data of a study of T-cell reconstitution after alpha-beta-depleted transplantation in children. This clonotype has only a few counts. The library targeted TCRbeta and was prepared with unique molecular identifiers. TCRdb reprocessed the PCR reads with MiXCR, giving one entry per CDR3 protein. This sample has about 110,000 distinct CDR3 sequences, with approximately 6.6% found just once. The CDR3 has 14 amino acids. V was trimmed by 0 bases and J by 3 bases, leaving 9 bases between them. Looked up from germline, CDR1 is SGDLS and CDR2 is YYNGEE.

The clonotype originates from a male patient aged 2 to 9 who had a stem cell transplant for acute lymphoblastic leukemia, so the T cells may come from the graft donor. The sequences come from PBMCs, mostly from graft donor cells, collected 360 days after TCRalphabeta/CD19-depleted stem cell transplant. This chain uses TRBV9 with TRBJ1-1; weak D call: TRBD1 (5 bases). Here the CDR3 DNA reads TGTGCCAGCAGCGTAGGCAGGGCCCACACTGAAGCTTTCTTT. It codes for CASSVGRAHTEAFF.